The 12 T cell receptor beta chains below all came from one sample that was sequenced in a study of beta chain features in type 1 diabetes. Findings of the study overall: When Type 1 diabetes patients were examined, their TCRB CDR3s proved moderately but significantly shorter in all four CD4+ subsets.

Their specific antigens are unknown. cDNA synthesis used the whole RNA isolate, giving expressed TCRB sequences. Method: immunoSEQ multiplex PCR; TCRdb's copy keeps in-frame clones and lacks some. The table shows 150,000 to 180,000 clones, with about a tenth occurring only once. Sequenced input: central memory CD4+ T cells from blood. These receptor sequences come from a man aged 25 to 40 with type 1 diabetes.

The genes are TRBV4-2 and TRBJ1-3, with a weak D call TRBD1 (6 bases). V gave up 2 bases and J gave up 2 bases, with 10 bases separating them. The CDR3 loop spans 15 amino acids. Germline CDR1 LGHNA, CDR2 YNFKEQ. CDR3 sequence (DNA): TGTGCCAGCAGCCAAAATACAGGGCCTGGAAACACCATATATTTT. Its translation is CASSQNTGPGNTIYF.

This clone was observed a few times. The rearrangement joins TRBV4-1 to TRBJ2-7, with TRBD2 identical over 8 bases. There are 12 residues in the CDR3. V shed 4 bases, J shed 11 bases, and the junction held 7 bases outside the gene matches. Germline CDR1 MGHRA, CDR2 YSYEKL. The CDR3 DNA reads TGCGCCAGCAGCCCGACAGCGGGAGTAAAGTACTTC. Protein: CASSPTAGVKYF.

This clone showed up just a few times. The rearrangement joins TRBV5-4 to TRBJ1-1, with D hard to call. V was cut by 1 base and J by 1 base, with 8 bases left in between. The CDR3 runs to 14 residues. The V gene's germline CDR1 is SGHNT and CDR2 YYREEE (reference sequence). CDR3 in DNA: TGTGCCAGCAGCTTGCGGGTTACGAACACTGAAGCTTTCTTT. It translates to CASSLRVTNTEAFF.

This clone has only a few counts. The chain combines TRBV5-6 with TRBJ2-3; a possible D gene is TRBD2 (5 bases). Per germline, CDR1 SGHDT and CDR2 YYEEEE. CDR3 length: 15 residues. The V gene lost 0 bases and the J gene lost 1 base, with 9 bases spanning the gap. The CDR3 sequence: CASSLGSGRTDTQYF. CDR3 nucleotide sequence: TGTGCCAGCAGCTTGGGGAGCGGACGCACAGATACGCAGTATTTT.

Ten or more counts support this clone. CDR3 region: CAIRPGGAGTGELFF. CDR3 nucleotide sequence: TGTGCCATCAGACCGGGGGGAGCCGGGACCGGGGAGCTGTTTTTT. This chain links TRBV10-3 with TRBJ2-2, with 7 bases fitting TRBD2. This CDR3 has 15 amino acids. J gave up 5 bases and V 6 bases, and 9 bases lay outside the gene matches. Germline CDR1 is ENHRY and CDR2 is SYGVKD.

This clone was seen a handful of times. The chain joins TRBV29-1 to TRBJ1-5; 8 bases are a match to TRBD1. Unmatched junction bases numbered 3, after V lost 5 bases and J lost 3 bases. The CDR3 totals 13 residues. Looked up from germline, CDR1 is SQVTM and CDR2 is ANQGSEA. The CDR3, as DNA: TGCAGCGTTACAGGGGGTATCAATCAGCCCCAGCATTTT. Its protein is CSVTGGINQPQHF.

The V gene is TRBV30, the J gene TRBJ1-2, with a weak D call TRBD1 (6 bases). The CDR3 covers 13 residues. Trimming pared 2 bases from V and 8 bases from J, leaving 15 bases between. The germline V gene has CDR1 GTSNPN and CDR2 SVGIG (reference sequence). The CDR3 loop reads CAWSHQGPEGYTF. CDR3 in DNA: TGTGCCTGGAGTCATCAGGGGCCTGAAGGCTACACCTTC.

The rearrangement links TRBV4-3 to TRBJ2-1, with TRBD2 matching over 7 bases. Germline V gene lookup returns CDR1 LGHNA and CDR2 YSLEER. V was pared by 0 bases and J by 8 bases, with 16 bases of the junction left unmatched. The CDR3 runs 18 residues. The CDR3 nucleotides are TGCGCCAGCAGCCAAGATCTATCATCAGGACTAGGGCGCGATGAGCAGTTCTTC. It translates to CASSQDLSSGLGRDEQFF.

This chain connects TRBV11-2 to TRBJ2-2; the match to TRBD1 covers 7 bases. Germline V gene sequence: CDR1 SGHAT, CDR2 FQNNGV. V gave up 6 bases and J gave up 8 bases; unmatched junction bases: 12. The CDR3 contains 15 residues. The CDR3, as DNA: TGTGCCAGCAGACCGACAGGGACATTTGGGGGGGAGCTGTTTTTT. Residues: CASRPTGTFGGELFF. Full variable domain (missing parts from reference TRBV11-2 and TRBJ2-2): EAGVAQSPRYKIIEKRQSVAFWCNPISGHATLYWYQQILGQGPKLLIQFQNNGVVDDSQLPKDRFSAERLKGVDSTLKIQPAKLEDSAVYLCASRPTGTFGGELFFGEGSRLTVL.

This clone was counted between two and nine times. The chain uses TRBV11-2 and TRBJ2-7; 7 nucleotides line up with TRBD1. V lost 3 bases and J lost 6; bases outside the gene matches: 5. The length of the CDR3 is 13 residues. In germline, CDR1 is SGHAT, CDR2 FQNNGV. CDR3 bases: TGTGCCAGCAGCTTTAACCGGGACAGCGAGCAGTACTTC. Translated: CASSFNRDSEQYF.

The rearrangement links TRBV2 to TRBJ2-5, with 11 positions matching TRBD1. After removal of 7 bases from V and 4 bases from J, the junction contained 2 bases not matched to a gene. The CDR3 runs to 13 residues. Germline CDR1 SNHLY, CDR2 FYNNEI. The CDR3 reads CASTGTGGETQYF. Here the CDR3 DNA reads TGTGCCAGCACCGGGACAGGGGGAGAGACCCAGTACTTC.

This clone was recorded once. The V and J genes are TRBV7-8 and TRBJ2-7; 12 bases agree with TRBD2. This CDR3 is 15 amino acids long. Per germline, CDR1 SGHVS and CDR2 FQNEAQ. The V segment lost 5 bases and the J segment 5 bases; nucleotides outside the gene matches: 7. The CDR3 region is CASSDRTSGMDEQYF. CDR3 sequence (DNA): TGTGCCAGCAGCGACCGGACTAGCGGGATGGACGAGCAGTACTTC.